Below, 20 T cell receptor beta chains from the same sample are listed, as sequenced in a study of monozygotic twins with inflammatory bowel disease. TCRdb reprocessed the 5' RACE reads, with one entry per CDR3 protein and no DNA. The specimen's table records 400,000 to 500,000 distinct CDR3 sequences. Sequencing was done on a sample of blood. The receptors were sampled from a human donor with ulcerative colitis or Crohn's disease, or a healthy co-twin of an affected twin (not recorded which).

The genes are TRBV27 and TRBJ2-7. Germline V gene lookup returns CDR1 MNHEY and CDR2 SMNVEV (reference sequence). The CDR3 sequence is 13 residues long. CDR3 protein: CASSVASGYEQYF.

The chain recombines TRBV25-1 with TRBJ2-2; TCRdb's D call, TRBD2, is unchecked because there is no DNA. CDR3 length equals 17 residues. Looked up from germline, CDR1 is MGHDK and CDR2 is SYGVNS. Here the CDR3 reads CASSGSSGMSSTGELFF.

This chain connects TRBV29-1 to TRBJ1-1; TCRdb returns TRBD1, unconfirmable since there is no DNA. CDR3 size: 14 residues. CDR1 is SQVTM and CDR2 is ANQGSEA in the germline V gene. The CDR3 reads CSAPGQGDGTEAFF.

This chain's CDR3 is CSVVSSGANTGELFF. V and J are TRBV29-1 and TRBJ2-2; there is no DNA to check the TCRdb D call of TRBD1. CDR3 length: 15 residues. CDR1 SQVTM and CDR2 ANQGSEA come from the germline V gene.

The chain joins TRBV28 to TRBJ2-7; TCRdb outputs TRBD1, but without DNA this stays unchecked. Germline-derived CDR1 and CDR2 are MDHEN and SYDVKM. The CDR3 runs to 14 residues. The CDR3 sequence: CASRSTGKVVGQYF.

This chain connects TRBV29-1 to TRBJ2-7; TCRdb designates TRBD2, a call that cannot be tested without DNA. The CDR3 is 13 amino acids. Per germline, CDR1 SQVTM and CDR2 ANQGSEA. The CDR3 sequence is CSVEDGGGNEQYF.

The chain uses TRBV21-1 and TRBJ1-1. TRBV21-1 is a listed pseudogene. The CDR3 loop spans 12 amino acids. CDR3 region: CATNLYEQEAFF.

The gene calls are TRBV4-1 and TRBJ2-5; lacking DNA, the TRBD2 call made by TCRdb goes unchecked. The CDR3 consists of 14 residues. The germline CDR1 and CDR2 sequences are MGHRA and YSYEKL. CDR3 protein: CASRLAGEVGTQYF.

The chain carries TRBV29-1 and TRBJ1-1; checking the TCRdb D call of TRBD1 is not possible without DNA. The CDR3 is made up of 13 amino acids. CDR1 SQVTM and CDR2 ANQGSEA come from the germline V gene. The CDR3 spells CSPYPGGNTEAFF.

V usage is TRBV5-6 and J usage is TRBJ1-2; there is no DNA to check the TCRdb D call of TRBD1. From germline, CDR1 is SGHDT and CDR2 YYEEEE. This CDR3 is built from 15 residues. The CDR3 protein is CASSLVGDRTYGYTF.

V is TRBV30 and J is TRBJ1-5; TCRdb selects TRBD1, and the lack of DNA leaves this call unchecked. Germline assignment: CDR1 GTSNPN and CDR2 SVGIG (reference sequence). The CDR3 length is 18 residues. CDR3 amino acids: CAWSRHRGRVSSNQPQHF.

The V gene is TRBV7-9, the J gene TRBJ2-7; there is no DNA to check the TCRdb D call of TRBD2. Per the germline V gene, CDR1 is SEHNR and CDR2 is FQNEAQ (reference sequence). The CDR3 is made up of 13 amino acids. The CDR3 reads CASSLPAAYEQYF.

This rearrangement joins TRBV4-3 to TRBJ1-4; TCRdb's D gene call, TRBD1, goes unchecked for lack of DNA. The V gene's germline CDR1 is LGHNA and CDR2 YSLEER. The CDR3 sequence is 16 residues long. The CDR3: CASSLQGPTTNEKLFF.

This chain connects TRBV2 to TRBJ2-5; TCRdb calls TRBD1, which cannot be checked without DNA. Per the germline V gene, CDR1 is SNHLY and CDR2 is FYNNEI. This CDR3 spans 15 amino acids. This chain's CDR3 is CASSETGANQETQYF.

The J gene is TRBJ1-2, the V gene TRBV14; TCRdb's D gene call, TRBD1, goes unchecked for lack of DNA. In germline, CDR1 is SGHDN, CDR2 FVKESK. The CDR3 totals 17 residues. The CDR3 reads CASSHPGQGTPNYGYTF.

This chain connects TRBV4-3 to TRBJ1-5; without DNA, the TCRdb call of TRBD1 cannot be checked. Germline assignment: CDR1 LGHNA and CDR2 YSLEER. CDR3 length equals 15 residues. The chain's CDR3 is CASSQGLGAGQPQHF.

This chain connects TRBV30 to TRBJ1-5; no DNA is available, so the TRBD1 call from TCRdb remains unchecked. The CDR3 is 14 residues long. Germline CDR1 GTSNPN, CDR2 SVGIG (reference sequence). The chain's CDR3 is CAWSIGQGGQPQHF.

The chain uses TRBV10-2 and TRBJ1-5. The CDR3 runs to 12 residues. Germline-derived CDR1 and CDR2 are WSHSY and SAAADI. The CDR3 spells CASRRVGQPQHF.

The CDR3 loop reads CASSTSSGGYNEQFF. The chain joins TRBV27 to TRBJ2-1; the TRBD2 assignment by TCRdb is unverifiable without DNA. The length of the CDR3 is 15 residues. Germline V CDR1 and CDR2: MNHEY, SMNVEV (reference sequence).

This sequence joins TRBV12-3 or TRBV12-4 and TRBJ1-3; with no DNA, the TCRdb D assignment of TRBD1 cannot be verified. This CDR3 comprises 17 residues. The CDR3 is CASSPRRGANSGNTIYF.